This entry lists 7 T cell receptor beta chains sequenced from one sample in a study of Ad26.COV2.S vaccination and SARS-CoV-2 variants. TCRdb's copy holds only in-frame clones and misses some; the assay was immunoSEQ multiplex PCR. The sample contains approximately 400,000 clones, 92% of which appear only once. Source: peripheral blood, taken after recovery from COVID-19. These receptors all stem from a human donor who had recovered from COVID-19.

The chain carries TRBV11-3 and TRBJ2-3; 10 bases are a match to TRBD2. Germline V gives CDR1 SGHNT, CDR2 YENEEA. V lost 6 bases and J lost 8; bases outside the gene matches: 14. There are 16 residues in the CDR3. The CDR3 DNA sequence: TGTGCCAGCAGTTCTACCCCTCAGCGGGGGGGCCGTACGCAGTATTTT. Translation: CASSSTPQRGGRTQYF.

The V gene is TRBV10-1, the J gene TRBJ2-7; the D gene is possibly TRBD2 (6 bases). V was trimmed by 0 bases and J by 3 bases, leaving 15 bases between them. CDR1 and CDR2 from the germline V gene are WNHNN and SYGVQD (reference sequence). This CDR3 region has 16 residues. The DNA for the CDR3 is TGCGCCAGCAGTGAGTCCTCCGCCAACGGGGGCTACGAGCAGTACTTC. It encodes CASSESSANGGYEQYF.

The chain employs TRBV6-2 or TRBV6-3 and TRBJ1-2, with D possibly matching TRBD1 (6 bases). The CDR3 length is 14 residues. Germline V gene data show CDR1 as MNHEY and CDR2 as SVGEGT. Trimming took 2 bases from V and 0 from J, leaving 7 bases between them. The CDR3 region has the DNA TGTGCCAGCAGTTACGGACAGTCTAACTATGGCTACACCTTC. Its translation is CASSYGQSNYGYTF.

The V and J genes are TRBV20-1 and TRBJ2-6; D remains unclear. Per the germline V gene, CDR1 is DFQATT and CDR2 is SNEGSKA (reference sequence). Trimming took off 6 bases at V and 1 base at J, with 10 bases between the two ends. The CDR3 has 14 residues. The CDR3 region has the DNA TGCAGTGCCAGTTTCAGGTCTGGGGCCAACGTCCTGACTTTC. This encodes CSASFRSGANVLTF.

This chain links TRBV5-6 with TRBJ1-2; no clear D. Trimming took 3 bases from V and 2 from J, leaving 14 bases between them. In germline, CDR1 is SGHDT, CDR2 YYEEEE. This CDR3 comprises 15 residues. The DNA of the CDR3 is TGTGCCAGCAGCTCGAACCCGACGGGGAACTATGGCTACACCTTC. This sequence encodes CASSSNPTGNYGYTF.

This clone was counted a single time. The J gene is TRBJ2-1, the V gene TRBV2; D unclear. The V and J ends lost 3 bases and 0 bases respectively, with 12 bases between them. Germline CDR1 reads SNHLY; CDR2 reads FYNNEI. The CDR3 runs to 16 residues. CDR3 amino acids: CASSDVGGVSYNEQFF. The CDR3 bases are TGTGCCAGCAGTGACGTGGGCGGTGTCTCCTACAATGAGCAGTTCTTC.

The chain links TRBV6-2 or TRBV6-3 to TRBJ1-3, with TRBD1 as a possible D gene (6 bases). Germline V gene data show CDR1 as MNHEY and CDR2 as SVGEGT. The CDR3 consists of 14 residues. V lost 4 bases to trimming and J lost 1 base, with 8 bases between them. The CDR3 is CASSLGASGNTIYF. CDR3 bases: TGTGCCAGCAGTTTGGGGGCATCTGGAAACACCATATATTTT.